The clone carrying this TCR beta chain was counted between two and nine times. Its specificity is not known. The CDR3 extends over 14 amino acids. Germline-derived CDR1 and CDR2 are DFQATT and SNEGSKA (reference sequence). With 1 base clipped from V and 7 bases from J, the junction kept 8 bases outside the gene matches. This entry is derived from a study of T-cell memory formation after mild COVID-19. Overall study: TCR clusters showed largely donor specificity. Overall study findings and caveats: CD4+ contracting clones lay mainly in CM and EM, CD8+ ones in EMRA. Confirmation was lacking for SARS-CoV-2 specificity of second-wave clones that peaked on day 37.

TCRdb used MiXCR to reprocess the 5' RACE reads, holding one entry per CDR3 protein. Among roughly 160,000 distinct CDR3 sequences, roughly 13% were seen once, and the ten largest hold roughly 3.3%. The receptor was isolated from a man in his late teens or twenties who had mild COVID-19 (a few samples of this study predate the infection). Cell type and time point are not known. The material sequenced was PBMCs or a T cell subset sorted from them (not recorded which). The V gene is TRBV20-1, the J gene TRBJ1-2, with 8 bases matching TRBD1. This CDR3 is CSARGQTGAGGYTF. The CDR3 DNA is TGCAGTGCTAGAGGGCAGACAGGGGCGGGTGGCTACACCTTC.